This T cell receptor beta chain was obtained from a study of blood T cell repertoires in COVID-19. Study-wide background: The United States, Italy and Spain were the sources of the acute and convalescent COVID-19 samples. Sources were T cells, B-cell-depleted T cells, or PBMCs; the material itself was cDNA or gDNA.

Data came from immunoSEQ multiplex PCR; TCRdb stores just in-frame clones and leaves some out. Of about 130,000 clones in the sample, approximately 78% were seen once. Trimming cost V 0 bases and J 6 bases; bases outside gene matches: 2. Germline values: CDR1 LNHNV, CDR2 YYDKDF (reference sequence). The length of the CDR3 is 14 residues. This clonotype was obtained from a man aged 55-75 years who had recovered from COVID-19. Source material: peripheral blood. The V gene is TRBV15, the J gene TRBJ1-5, with 7 positions matching TRBD1. CDR3 amino acids: CATSREGQLQPQHF. In DNA form, the CDR3 reads TGTGCCACCAGCAGAGAGGGACAGCTTCAGCCCCAGCATTTT.